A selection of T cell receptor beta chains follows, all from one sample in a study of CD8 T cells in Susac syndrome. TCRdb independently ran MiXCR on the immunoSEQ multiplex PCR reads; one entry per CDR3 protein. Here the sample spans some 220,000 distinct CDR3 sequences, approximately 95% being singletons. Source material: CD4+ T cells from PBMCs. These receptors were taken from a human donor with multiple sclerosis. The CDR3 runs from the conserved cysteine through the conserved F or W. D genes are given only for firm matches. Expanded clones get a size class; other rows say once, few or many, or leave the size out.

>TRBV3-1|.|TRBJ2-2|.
TGTGCCAGCAGCCAAGAAATTAGGGACACCGGGGAGCTGTTTTTT
CASSQEIRDTGELFF
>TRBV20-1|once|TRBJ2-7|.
TGCAGTGCTAGAGATCAACTAGGCGAGACCTACGAGCAGTACTTC
CSARDQLGETYEQYF
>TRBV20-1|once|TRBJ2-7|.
TGCAGTGCTATCCGCGGGATGGGCCACGAGCAGTACTTC
CSAIRGMGHEQYF
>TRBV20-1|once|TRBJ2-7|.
TGCAGTGCGCCTCTAAGGGCAGGGAGGAACGAGCAGTACTTC
CSAPLRAGRNEQYF
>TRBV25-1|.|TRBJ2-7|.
TGTGCCAGCAGTGCGTTCTTCGGGACATACTACGAGCAGTACTTC
CASSAFFGTYYEQYF
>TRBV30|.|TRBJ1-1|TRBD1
TGTGCCTGGAGGTCAATTGAACAGGGGGCTATTGAAGCTTTCTTT
CAWRSIEQGAIEAFF
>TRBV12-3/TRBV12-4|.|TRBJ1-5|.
TGTGCCAGCACCCTGTATAGCAATCAGCCCCAGCATTTT
CASTLYSNQPQHF
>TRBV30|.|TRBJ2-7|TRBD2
TGTGCCTGGGGCTCGACTAGCCGGCCCTACGAGCAGTACTTC
CAWGSTSRPYEQYF
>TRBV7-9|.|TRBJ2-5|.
TGTGCCAGCAGCTTCAGTAATCGGGGCAGGTACCAAGAGACCCAGTACTTC
CASSFSNRGRYQETQYF
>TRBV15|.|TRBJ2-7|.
TGTGCCACCAGCAATGAACTACAGGATACATCCTACGGGCAGTACTTC
CATSNELQDTSYGQYF
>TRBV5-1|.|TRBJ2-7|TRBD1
TGCGCCAGCAGCTTGGCCCCCGGGACAGGGGTCTCCGAGCAGTACTTC
CASSLAPGTGVSEQYF
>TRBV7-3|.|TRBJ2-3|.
TGTGCCAGCAGCTTCTCTGGGCGGGGCCCCACAGATACGCAGTATTTT
CASSFSGRGPTDTQYF
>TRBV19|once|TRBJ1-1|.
TGTGCCAGTAGTGACAGACCTAACACTGAAGCTTTCTTT
CASSDRPNTEAFF
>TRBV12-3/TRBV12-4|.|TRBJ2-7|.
TGTGCCAGCAGCCAGAGAGAGTGGGGGACACATTCGCAGTACTTC
CASSQREWGTHSQYF
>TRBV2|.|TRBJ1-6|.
TGTGCCAGCAGTGAATCTCCAGGATCCTATAATTCACCCCTCCACTTT
CASSESPGSYNSPLHF
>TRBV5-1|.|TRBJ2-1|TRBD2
TGCGCCAGCAGCTCCGATCCTAGCGGGAGGATCGACAATGAGCAGTTCTTC
CASSSDPSGRIDNEQFF
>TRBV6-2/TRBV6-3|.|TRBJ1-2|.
TGTGCCACTCAGCGGAATAACTATGGCTACACCTTC
CATQRNNYGYTF
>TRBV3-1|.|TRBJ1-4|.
TGTGCCAGCAGCCAGTGGTCAACTAATGAAAAACTGTTTTTT
CASSQWSTNEKLFF
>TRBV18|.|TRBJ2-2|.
TGTGCCAGCTCCCCCCCAGACAGAACGAACACCGGGGAGCTGTTTTTT
CASSPPDRTNTGELFF
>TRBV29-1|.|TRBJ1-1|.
TGCAGCGCGTTACAGGTGAACACTGAAGCTTTCTTT
CSALQVNTEAFF
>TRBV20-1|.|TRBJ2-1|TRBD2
TGCAGTGCCCCGGGACTAGCGGGAGGGCGGCAGGGGGGGAATGAGCAGTTCTTC
CSAPGLAGGRQGGNEQFF
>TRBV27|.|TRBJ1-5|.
TGTGCCAGCAGTCCGCTAACCGGTGGTCCCCAGCATTTT
CASSPLTGGPQHF
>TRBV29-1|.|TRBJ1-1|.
TGCAGCGTTGATGGGCCCCGGCGGAACACTGAAGCTTTCTTT
CSVDGPRRNTEAFF
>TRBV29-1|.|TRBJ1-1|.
TGCAGCGCCATGGGACACACTAGCCGTGAAGCTTTCTTT
CSAMGHTSREAFF
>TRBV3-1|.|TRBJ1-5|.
TGTGCCAGCAACGAAGGGGGTTCAGGCCCCCAGCATTTT
CASNEGGSGPQHF
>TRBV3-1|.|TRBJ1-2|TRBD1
TGTGCCAGCAGCCAAGGGGGACAGGGGCATGGCTACACCTTC
CASSQGGQGHGYTF
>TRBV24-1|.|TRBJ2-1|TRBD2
TGTGCCACCAGTGATGGGAGCGGGATCCCACGTGAGCAGTTCTTC
CATSDGSGIPREQFF
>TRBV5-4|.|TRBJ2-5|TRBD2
TGTGCCAGCAGGGAGGGACTAGCGGCGGGGGAGACCCAGTACTTC
CASREGLAAGETQYF